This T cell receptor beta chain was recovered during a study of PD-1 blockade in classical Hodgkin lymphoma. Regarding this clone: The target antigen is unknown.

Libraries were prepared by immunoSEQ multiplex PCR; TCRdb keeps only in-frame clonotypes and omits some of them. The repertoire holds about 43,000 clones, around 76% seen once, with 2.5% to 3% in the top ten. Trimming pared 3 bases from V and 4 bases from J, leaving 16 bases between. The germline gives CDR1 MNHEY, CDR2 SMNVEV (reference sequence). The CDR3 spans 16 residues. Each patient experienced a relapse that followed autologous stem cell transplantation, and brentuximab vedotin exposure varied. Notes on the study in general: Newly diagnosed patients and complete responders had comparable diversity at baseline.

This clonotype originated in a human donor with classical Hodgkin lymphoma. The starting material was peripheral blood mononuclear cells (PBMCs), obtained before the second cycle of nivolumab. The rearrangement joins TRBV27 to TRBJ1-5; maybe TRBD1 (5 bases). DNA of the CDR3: TGTGCCAGCAGTTTCAGGGAACCGGCCTTGAATCAGCCCCAGCATTTT. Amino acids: CASSFREPALNQPQHF.